These 28 T cell receptor beta chains came from one sample sequenced in a study of blood T cell repertoires in COVID-19. Sequencing used immunoSEQ multiplex PCR; TCRdb keeps in-frame clones, though not all of them. The sample includes 200,000 to 250,000 clones, around 80% of them seen just once. Input material: peripheral blood. The receptors were gathered from a woman aged 25 to 39 with COVID-19, enrolled during active disease.

The rearrangement links TRBV9 to TRBJ2-5, with D possibly being TRBD1 (6 bases). The CDR3 consists of 14 residues. Germline V lookup: CDR1 SGDLS, CDR2 YYNGEE. Trimming cost V 3 bases and J 5 bases, with 14 bases left between them. CDR3 region: CASSAQGQGETQYF. Here the CDR3 DNA reads TGTGCCAGCAGCGCCCAGGGGCAGGGCGAGACCCAGTACTTC.

The chain is built from TRBV5-1 and TRBJ2-2; TRBD1 aligns across 7 bases. Germline V gives CDR1 SGHRS, CDR2 YFSETQ. The length of the CDR3 is 14 residues. After removal of 4 bases from V and 5 bases from J, the junction contained 5 bases not matched to a gene. The CDR3 reads CASSAPQGTGELFF. In DNA, the CDR3 is TGCGCCAGCAGCGCCCCACAGGGGACCGGGGAGCTGTTTTTT.

The genes are TRBV18 and TRBJ2-7, with D possibly matching TRBD2 (7 bases). V lost 1 base to trimming and J lost 5 bases, with 15 bases between them. The germline V gene has CDR1 KGHSH and CDR2 LQKENI. The CDR3 runs to 15 residues. The CDR3 spells CASSPQGGLSDEQYF. The CDR3 DNA follows: TGTGCCAGCTCACCACAGGGGGGGCTGTCGGACGAGCAGTACTTC.

The chain recombines TRBV3-1 (or the pseudogene TRBV3-2) with TRBJ1-2; a weak D match, TRBD1 (6 bases). From germline, CDR1 is LGHDT and CDR2 YNNKEL (reference sequence). V was trimmed by 5 bases and J by 5 bases, leaving 21 bases between them. The CDR3 runs 16 residues. CDR3 region: CASSWTRDTRGYGYTF. CDR3 nucleotides: TGTGCCAGCAGCTGGACCCGGGACACTCGAGGATATGGCTACACCTTC.

V is TRBV19 and J is TRBJ1-2; no firm D call. CDR1 and CDR2 from the germline V gene are LNHDA and SQIVND (reference sequence). V lost 10 bases and J 7 bases, leaving 13 bases between the germline ends. The CDR3 is made up of 11 amino acids. The CDR3 is CATPGLLGYTF. The CDR3 nucleotides are TGTGCCACTCCGGGTCTCCTTGGCTACACCTTC.

The chain carries TRBV11-2 and TRBJ2-5; tentative D call: TRBD1 (7 bases). Trimming left V 1 base short and J 5 bases short, with 14 bases between. Germline V gene sequence: CDR1 SGHAT, CDR2 FQNNGV. The CDR3 spans 15 residues. This chain's CDR3 is CASSLGPRGRETQYF. The CDR3 nucleotides are TGTGCCAGCAGCTTAGGGCCCAGGGGGAGGGAGACCCAGTACTTC.

This chain uses TRBV5-4 with TRBJ2-2; TRBD2 agrees at 12 bases. This CDR3 is 16 amino acids long. Germline V CDR1 and CDR2: SGHNT, YYREEE (reference sequence). V shed 4 bases and J 1 base; nucleotides not matched to a gene: 2. For the CDR3, the DNA is TGTGCCAGCAGCAAGGGACTAGCGGGGAACACCGGGGAGCTGTTTTTT. Amino acids: CASSKGLAGNTGELFF. The variable domain in full, with the rest retrieved from reference TRBV5-4 and TRBJ2-2, is ETGVTQSPTHLIKTRGQQVTLRCSSQSGHNTVSWYQQALGQGPQFIFQYYREEENGRGNFPPRFSGLQFPNYSSELNVNALELDDSALYLCASSKGLAGNTGELFFGEGSRLTVL.

V is TRBV5-1 and J is TRBJ1-3; 7 nucleotides align to TRBD1. This CDR3 is 14 amino acids long. Trimming at V came to 5 bases and at J to 7 bases, leaving 9 bases not matched to a gene. Germline V gives CDR1 SGHRS, CDR2 YFSETQ. The CDR3 spells CASRGPQGRNTIYF. CDR3 DNA sequence: TGCGCCAGCAGAGGTCCACAGGGGAGGAACACCATATATTTT.

The CDR3 sequence: CASSFPGTPYEQYF. The DNA of the CDR3 is TGTGCCAGTAGTTTCCCAGGAACCCCCTACGAGCAGTACTTC. The chain has TRBV19 and TRBJ2-7; D is undetermined. Germline CDR1 is LNHDA and CDR2 is SQIVND (reference sequence). V lost 5 bases to trimming and J lost 2 bases, with 13 bases between them. This CDR3 has 14 amino acids.

This chain joins TRBV6-2 or TRBV6-3 and TRBJ1-2; weak D call: TRBD1 (5 bases). The CDR3 is made up of 12 amino acids. V dropped 4 bases and J dropped 10 bases, with 13 bases sitting between them. The germline CDR1 and CDR2 sequences are MNHEY and SVGEGT. CDR3 nucleotide sequence: TGTGCCAGCAGTTCCACAGGCTCCGACTACACCTTC. As protein: CASSSTGSDYTF.

V is TRBV19 and J is TRBJ2-7; tentatively, D is TRBD1 (6 bases). Deletions cut 6 bases from V and 0 bases from J, with 9 bases between. Germline-derived CDR1 and CDR2 are LNHDA and SQIVND (reference sequence). The CDR3 totals 13 residues. Here the CDR3 DNA reads TGTGCCAGTAGGCGACAGGACTCCTACGAGCAGTACTTC. Encoded protein: CASRRQDSYEQYF. The variable domain in full, with the rest retrieved from reference TRBV19 and TRBJ2-7, is DGGITQSPKYLFRKEGQNVTLSCEQNLNHDAMYWYRQDPGQGLRLIYYSQIVNDFQKGDIAEGYSVSREKKESFPLTVTSAQKNPTAFYLCASRRQDSYEQYFGPGTRLTVT.

V usage is TRBV10-3 and J usage is TRBJ1-3, with a tentative D call TRBD1 (5 bases). CDR3 length: 16 residues. V was clipped by 0 bases and J by 2 bases, with 11 bases between them. CDR1 ENHRY and CDR2 SYGVKD come from the germline V gene. The CDR3 protein is CAISESGQGTGNTIYF. The CDR3, as DNA: TGTGCCATCAGTGAGTCAGGGCAGGGAACTGGAAACACCATATATTTT.

The gene calls are TRBV27 and TRBJ2-6; TRBD2 agrees at 9 bases. V dropped 3 bases and J dropped 2; count of bases not matched to a gene: 5. Germline V lookup: CDR1 MNHEY, CDR2 SMNVEV (reference sequence). The length of the CDR3 is 17 residues. The CDR3 nucleotides read TGTGCCAGCAGTTTCGCGGGGGGGAGGGCTGGGGCCAACGTCCTGACTTTC. The encoded protein is CASSFAGGRAGANVLTF.

This clone has more than one count but fewer than ten. This chain connects TRBV5-1 to TRBJ1-5, with 8 bases aligning to TRBD1. CDR1 SGHRS and CDR2 YFSETQ come from the germline V gene. The CDR3 has 14 amino acids. The junction had 5 bases not matched to a gene; V was cut back by 2 bases and J by 7 bases. For the CDR3, the DNA is TGCGCCAGCAGCTTAGGACAGGGCTTACAGCCCCAGCATTTT. The encoded protein is CASSLGQGLQPQHF.

This chain joins TRBV14 and TRBJ2-3; 8 bases line up with TRBD2. The V segment lost 4 bases and the J segment 13 bases; nucleotides outside the gene matches: 13. Germline-derived CDR1 and CDR2 are SGHDN and FVKESK. CDR3 length: 14 residues. CDR3 coding DNA: TGTGCCAGCAGCCCGAGCGGGGGTCTTGGTCGGAAGTATTTT. Translating it yields CASSPSGGLGRKYF.

The chain joins TRBV5-1 to TRBJ2-5, with D perhaps TRBD2 (6 bases). CDR1 and CDR2 from the germline V gene are SGHRS and YFSETQ. The CDR3 runs 14 residues. With 2 bases removed from V and 5 bases from J, the gap between germline ends came to 13 bases. CDR3 DNA: TGCGCCAGCAGCTTTGGCCATGGGGGGGAGACCCAGTACTTC. This sequence encodes CASSFGHGGETQYF.

The chain recombines TRBV28 with TRBJ2-7, with D perhaps matching TRBD1 (6 bases). V was shortened by 4 bases and J by 3 bases, with 25 bases between the two germline ends. The CDR3 runs 18 residues. Germline V gene sequence: CDR1 MDHEN, CDR2 SYDVKM. The CDR3 bases are TGTGCCAGCAGTTCCCACACAATCACGGGACACGATTACTACGAGCAGTACTTC. It yields the protein CASSSHTITGHDYYEQYF.

The V call is TRBV10-3, the J call TRBJ1-1; D gene unclear. V was shortened by 0 bases and J by 1 base, with 9 bases between the two germline ends. Germline assignment: CDR1 ENHRY and CDR2 SYGVKD. This CDR3 is 15 amino acids long. The CDR3 protein is CAISESAGGNTEAFF. The CDR3, as DNA: TGTGCCATCAGTGAGTCGGCAGGAGGGAACACTGAAGCTTTCTTT.

The chain carries TRBV6-2 or TRBV6-3 and TRBJ2-5; 9 bases line up with TRBD2. After removal of 5 bases from V and 4 bases from J, the junction contained 8 bases not matched to a gene. CDR3 length: 15 amino acids. From germline, CDR1 is MNHEY and CDR2 SVGEGT. The CDR3 nucleotides are TGTGCCAGCAGTGGGCGGGGGGGCCGGACAGAGACCCAGTACTTC. Protein product: CASSGRGGRTETQYF.

The V call is TRBV20-1, the J call TRBJ2-2, with a tentative D call TRBD2 (5 bases). The CDR3 is 12 amino acids. Trimming took 3 bases from V and 7 from J, leaving 9 bases between them. In germline, CDR1 is DFQATT, CDR2 SNEGSKA (reference sequence). CDR3 nucleotides: TGCAGTGCTAGTACTAGAGGCGGGGAGCTGTTTTTT. Translating gives CSASTRGGELFF.

This sequence joins TRBV27 and TRBJ2-3; 16 nucleotides match TRBD2. The ends lost 4 bases at V and 3 bases at J; junction bases unmatched: 4. Germline values: CDR1 MNHEY, CDR2 SMNVEV (reference sequence). CDR3 size: 17 residues. The CDR3 DNA reads TGTGCCAGCAGTTCGGGACTAGCGGGGGGGCCTACAGATACGCAGTATTTT. This codes for CASSSGLAGGPTDTQYF.

The V call is TRBV30, the J call TRBJ2-4; D gene ambiguous. The CDR3 covers 18 residues. CDR1 is GTSNPN, CDR2 SVGIG, per germline (reference sequence). Trimming left V 0 bases short and J 4 bases short, with 22 bases between. For the CDR3, the DNA is TGTGCCTGGAGTGTAGAGGTGACCTCTACGGCGTCGAAAAACATTCAGTACTTC. Translation: CAWSVEVTSTASKNIQYF.

The chain is built from TRBV3-1 (or the pseudogene TRBV3-2) and TRBJ1-1; D unresolved. Germline V gene sequence: CDR1 LGHDT, CDR2 YNNKEL (reference sequence). This CDR3 has 14 residues. Deletions cut 4 bases from V and 4 bases from J, with 13 bases between. The chain's CDR3 is CASSLGLEGTEAFF. The CDR3 region has the DNA TGTGCCAGCAGCCTAGGACTGGAGGGCACTGAAGCTTTCTTT.

CDR3 protein: CASSQGGEAPTGTDTQYF. For the CDR3, the DNA is TGCGCCAGCAGCCAAGGTGGGGAAGCGCCCACAGGGACAGATACGCAGTATTTT. The chain links TRBV4-3 to TRBJ2-3; D possibly corresponds to TRBD1 (6 bases). There are 18 residues in the CDR3. The V gene's germline CDR1 is LGHNA and CDR2 YSLEER. Trimming shortened V by 1 base and J by 3 bases, and 20 bases separated the two germline ends.

V is TRBV6-2 or TRBV6-3 and J is TRBJ2-3, with a possible D match to TRBD1 (5 bases). The CDR3 extends over 16 amino acids. Trimming shortened V by 6 bases and J by 0 bases, and 16 bases separated the two germline ends. Germline CDR1 reads MNHEY; CDR2 reads SVGEGT. The chain's CDR3 is CASSLDRAVSTDTQYF. As DNA, the CDR3 is TGTGCCAGCAGCCTCGACAGAGCTGTAAGCACAGATACGCAGTATTTT.

The chain couples TRBV3-1 (or the pseudogene TRBV3-2) to TRBJ2-5; D might be TRBD2 (6 bases). V was pared by 0 bases and J by 5 bases, with 19 bases between. The CDR3 consists of 17 residues. From germline, CDR1 is LGHDT and CDR2 YNNKEL (reference sequence). The CDR3 DNA reads TGTGCCAGCAGCCAAGATCCTTCGGGGAGGTTAAGGGAGACCCAGTACTTC. It is translated as CASSQDPSGRLRETQYF.

The chain uses TRBV28 and TRBJ2-3, with 10 bases that match TRBD1. Germline assignment: CDR1 MDHEN and CDR2 SYDVKM. CDR3 length equals 15 residues. V lost 7 bases to trimming and J lost 4 bases; unmatched junction nucleotides: 8. CDR3 DNA: TGTGCCAGCACCACCGGGACAGGGGTTCCAGATACGCAGTATTTT. Protein sequence: CASTTGTGVPDTQYF. The variable domain in full, with the rest retrieved from reference TRBV28 and TRBJ2-3, is DVKVTQSSRYLVKRTGEKVFLECVQDMDHENMFWYRQDPGLGLRLIYFSYDVKMKEKGDIPEGYSVSREKKERFSLILESASTNQTSMYLCASTTGTGVPDTQYFGPGTRLTVL.

The V call is TRBV4-1, the J call TRBJ2-2, with a weak D call TRBD1 (6 bases). Germline V gene sequence: CDR1 MGHRA, CDR2 YSYEKL. This CDR3 is built from 18 residues. V gave up 0 bases and J gave up 0 bases, with 14 bases separating them. The CDR3: CASSQEAPGASNTGELFF. In DNA form, the CDR3 reads TGCGCCAGCAGCCAAGAGGCCCCAGGGGCTTCGAACACCGGGGAGCTGTTTTTT.